At least ten counts were recorded for the clone carrying this TCR beta chain. This record belongs to a study of blood T cells in healthy people across ages. A J-beta primer mix and a sample-barcoded 5' primer were used in a second PCR of roughly 6 to 11 cycles. Via MiXCR, TCRdb re-called the 5' RACE reads, giving one row per CDR3 protein. Found here are roughly 1.5 million distinct CDR3 sequences, less than 45% of them singletons; the top ten hold about 4.1%. This CDR3 region has 15 residues. V lost 2 bases to trimming and J lost 6 bases; unmatched junction nucleotides: 4. Looked up from germline, CDR1 is SGDLS and CDR2 is YYNGEE.

The sequenced material came from blood. The chain couples TRBV9 to TRBJ2-3; the match to TRBD1 covers 12 bases. The TCR was taken from a woman aged 18-30 years in good health. The CDR3 sequence is CASSVGTGGGDTQYF. CDR3 nucleotide sequence: TGTGCCAGCAGCGTTGGGACAGGGGGCGGCGATACGCAGTATTTT.